The table lists the clone carrying this T cell receptor (beta chain) with a count of one. Profiling relied on immunoSEQ multiplex PCR, and the TCRdb table lists in-frame clones only, not all of them. The repertoire holds hundreds of thousands of clones, less than 98% seen once, with about 0.06% in the top ten. Recent acute infections and vaccinations were absent in the healthy HIV-negative adult donors. All participating donors were Caucasian adults from Nashville, Tennessee. Trimming removed 6 bases at V and 4 bases at J, with 21 bases between. This CDR3 spans 17 amino acids. Germline-derived CDR1 and CDR2 are SNHLY and FYNNEI. This specimen comes from a study of shared clonotypes between healthy human individuals.

This receptor was obtained from a woman in her twenties or thirties in good health. The chain is built from TRBV2 and TRBJ1-4; D remains unclear. Sequences were obtained from naive CD4+ T cells sorted from blood. Subset meaning: CD45RA+ positively selected. The CDR3 coding sequence is TGTGCCAGCAGAGTGGAGGTCAACAGTTGGAATAATGAAAAACTGTTTTTT. It yields the protein CASRVEVNSWNNEKLFF.